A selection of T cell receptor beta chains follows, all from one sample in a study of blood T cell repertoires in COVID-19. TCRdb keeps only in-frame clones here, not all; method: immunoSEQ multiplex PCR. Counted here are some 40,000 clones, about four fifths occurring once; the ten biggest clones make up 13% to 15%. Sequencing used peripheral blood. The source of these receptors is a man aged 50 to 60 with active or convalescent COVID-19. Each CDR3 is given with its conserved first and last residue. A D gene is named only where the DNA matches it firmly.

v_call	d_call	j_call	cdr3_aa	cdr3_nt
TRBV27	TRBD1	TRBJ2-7	CASRITGGLYEQYF	TGTGCCAGCAGAATCACAGGGGGTTTGTACGAGCAGTACTTC
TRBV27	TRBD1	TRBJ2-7	CASKDRAYSYEQYF	TGTGCCAGCAAAGACAGGGCCTACTCCTACGAGCAGTACTTC
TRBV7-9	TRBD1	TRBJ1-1	CASSRTGESEAFF	TGTGCCAGCAGCCGGACAGGGGAAAGTGAAGCTTTCTTT
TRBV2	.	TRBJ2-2	CASSYTGELFF	TGTGCCAGCAGCTACACCGGGGAGCTGTTTTTT
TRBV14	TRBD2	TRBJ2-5	CASSRGVTSGETQYF	TGTGCCAGCAGCCGGGGGGTTACTAGCGGAGAGACCCAGTACTTC
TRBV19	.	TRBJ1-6	CASSIGAPGSPLHF	TGTGCCAGTAGTATAGGGGCCCCAGGTTCACCCCTCCACTTT
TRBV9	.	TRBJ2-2	CASSVNTNTGELFF	TGTGCCAGCAGCGTTAACACCAACACCGGGGAGCTGTTTTTT
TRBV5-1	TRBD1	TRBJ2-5	CASSLRTGGGETQYF	TGCGCCAGCAGCTTGAGGACAGGGGGTGGGGAGACCCAGTACTTC
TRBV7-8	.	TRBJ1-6	CASSPRAGRNNSPLHF	TGTGCCAGCAGCCCACGGGCGGGGAGGAATAATTCACCCCTCCACTTT
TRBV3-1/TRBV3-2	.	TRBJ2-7	CASSPLTSPYEQYF	TGTGCCAGCAGCCCCTTAACTAGCCCCTACGAGCAGTACTTC